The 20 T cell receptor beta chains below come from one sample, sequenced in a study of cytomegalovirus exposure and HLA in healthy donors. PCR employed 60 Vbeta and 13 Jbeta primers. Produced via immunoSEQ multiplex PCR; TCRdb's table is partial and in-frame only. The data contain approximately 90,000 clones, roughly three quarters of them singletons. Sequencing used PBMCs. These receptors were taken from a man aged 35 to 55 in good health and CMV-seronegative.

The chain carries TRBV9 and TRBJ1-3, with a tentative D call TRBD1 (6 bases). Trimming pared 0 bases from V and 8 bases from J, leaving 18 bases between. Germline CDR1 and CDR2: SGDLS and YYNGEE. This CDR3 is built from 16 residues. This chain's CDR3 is CASSVATEDRWDTIYF. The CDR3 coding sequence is TGTGCCAGCAGCGTAGCTACAGAAGACAGGTGGGACACCATATATTTT.

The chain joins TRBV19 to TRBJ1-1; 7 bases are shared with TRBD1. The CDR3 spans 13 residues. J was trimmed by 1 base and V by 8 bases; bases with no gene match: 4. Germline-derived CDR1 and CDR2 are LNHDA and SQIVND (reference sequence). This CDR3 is CASSTGRNTEAFF. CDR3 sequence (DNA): TGTGCCAGTTCGACAGGGCGGAACACTGAAGCTTTCTTT.

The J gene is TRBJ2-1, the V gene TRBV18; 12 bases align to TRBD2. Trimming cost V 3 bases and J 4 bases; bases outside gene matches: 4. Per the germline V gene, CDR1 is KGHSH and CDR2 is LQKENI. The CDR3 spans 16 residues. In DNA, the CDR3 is TGTGCCAGCTCACCTACACTAGCGGGGGGTTACAATGAGCAGTTCTTC. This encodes CASSPTLAGGYNEQFF.

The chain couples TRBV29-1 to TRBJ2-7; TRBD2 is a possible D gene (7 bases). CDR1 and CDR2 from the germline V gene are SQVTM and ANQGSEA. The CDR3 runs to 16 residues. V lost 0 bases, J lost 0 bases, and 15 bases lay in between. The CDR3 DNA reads TGCAGCGTTGAAGATGAGGGGGGGGGTAACTCCTACGAGCAGTACTTC. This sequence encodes CSVEDEGGGNSYEQYF.

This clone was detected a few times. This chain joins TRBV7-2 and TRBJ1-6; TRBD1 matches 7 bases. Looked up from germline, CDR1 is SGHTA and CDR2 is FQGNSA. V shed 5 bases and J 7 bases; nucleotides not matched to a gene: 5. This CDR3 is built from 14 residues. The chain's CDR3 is CASSPDRSNSPLHF. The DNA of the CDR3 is TGTGCCAGCAGCCCGGACAGGTCCAATTCACCCCTCCACTTT.

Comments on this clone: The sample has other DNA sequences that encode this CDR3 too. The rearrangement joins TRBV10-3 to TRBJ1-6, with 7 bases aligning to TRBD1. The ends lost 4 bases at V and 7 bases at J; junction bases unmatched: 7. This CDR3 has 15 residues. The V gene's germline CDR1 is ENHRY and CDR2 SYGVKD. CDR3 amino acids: CAISVDREKNSPLHF. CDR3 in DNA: TGTGCCATCAGTGTAGACAGGGAGAAAAATTCACCCCTCCACTTT.

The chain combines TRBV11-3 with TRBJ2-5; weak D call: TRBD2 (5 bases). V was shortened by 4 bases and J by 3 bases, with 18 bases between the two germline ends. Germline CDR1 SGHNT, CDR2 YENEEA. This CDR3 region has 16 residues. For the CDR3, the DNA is TGTGCCAGCAGCTCTTCCTTCACCGGGCGGGAAGAGACCCAGTACTTC. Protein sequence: CASSSSFTGREETQYF.

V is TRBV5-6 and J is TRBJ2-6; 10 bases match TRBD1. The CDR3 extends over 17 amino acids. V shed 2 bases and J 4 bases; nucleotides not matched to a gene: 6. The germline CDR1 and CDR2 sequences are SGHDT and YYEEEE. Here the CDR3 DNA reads TGTGCCAGCAGCTTCAGGGACAGGGGTTCAGGGGCCAACGTCCTGACTTTC. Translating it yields CASSFRDRGSGANVLTF.

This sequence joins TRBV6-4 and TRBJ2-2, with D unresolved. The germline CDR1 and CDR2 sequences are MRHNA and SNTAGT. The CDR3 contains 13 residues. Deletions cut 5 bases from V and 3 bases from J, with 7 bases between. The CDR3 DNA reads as TGTGCCAGCAGTCACGGAGACACCGGGGAGCTGTTTTTT. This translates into CASSHGDTGELFF.

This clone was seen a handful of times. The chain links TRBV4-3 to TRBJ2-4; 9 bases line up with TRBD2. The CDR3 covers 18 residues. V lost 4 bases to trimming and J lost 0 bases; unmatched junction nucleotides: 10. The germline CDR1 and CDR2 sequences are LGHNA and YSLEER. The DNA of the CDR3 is TGCGCCAGCAGCCCAAAGACTAGCGGTGGAATAGCCAAAAACATTCAGTACTTC. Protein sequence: CASSPKTSGGIAKNIQYF.

The CDR3 loop is CASSQISNTGELFF. The CDR3 bases are TGTGCCAGCAGCCAGATCTCGAACACCGGGGAGCTGTTTTTT. The genes are TRBV7-7 and TRBJ2-2; D uncertain. Germline V gives CDR1 SSHAT, CDR2 FNYEAQ (reference sequence). V shed 5 bases and J shed 0 bases, with 7 bases lying between them. The CDR3 totals 14 residues.

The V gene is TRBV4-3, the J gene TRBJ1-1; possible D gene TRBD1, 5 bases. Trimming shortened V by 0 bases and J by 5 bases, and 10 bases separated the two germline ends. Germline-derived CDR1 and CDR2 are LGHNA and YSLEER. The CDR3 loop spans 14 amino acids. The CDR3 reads CASSQDRGGTEAFF. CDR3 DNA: TGCGCCAGCAGCCAAGATAGGGGAGGTACTGAAGCTTTCTTT.

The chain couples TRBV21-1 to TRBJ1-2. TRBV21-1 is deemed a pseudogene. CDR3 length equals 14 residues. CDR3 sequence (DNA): TGTGCCAGCAGCCATGAAGGCGGGTTGTATGGCTACACCTTC. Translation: CASSHEGGLYGYTF.

CDR3 nucleotides: TGTGCCAGCAGCTTAGATCGAGGGACACGGGGTTCACCCCTCCACTTT. It encodes CASSLDRGTRGSPLHF. V usage is TRBV11-2 and J usage is TRBJ1-6; a weak D match, TRBD1 (6 bases). CDR3 length: 16 residues. Looked up from germline, CDR1 is SGHAT and CDR2 is FQNNGV. Trimming shortened V by 0 bases and J by 9 bases, and 15 bases separated the two germline ends.

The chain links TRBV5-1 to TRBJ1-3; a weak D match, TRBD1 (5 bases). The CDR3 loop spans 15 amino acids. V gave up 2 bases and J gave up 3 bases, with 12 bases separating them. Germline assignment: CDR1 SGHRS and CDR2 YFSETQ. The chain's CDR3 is CASSLMGRSGNTIYF. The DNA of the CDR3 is TGCGCCAGCAGCTTAATGGGGCGTAGTGGAAACACCATATATTTT.

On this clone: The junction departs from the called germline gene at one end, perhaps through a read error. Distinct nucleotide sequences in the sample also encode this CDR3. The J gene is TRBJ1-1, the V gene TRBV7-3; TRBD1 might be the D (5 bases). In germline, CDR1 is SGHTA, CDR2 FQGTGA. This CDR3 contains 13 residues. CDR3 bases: TGCGCCAGCAGCCAAAACAGGAAGGGGGAAGCTTTCTTT. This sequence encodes CASSQNRKGEAFF.

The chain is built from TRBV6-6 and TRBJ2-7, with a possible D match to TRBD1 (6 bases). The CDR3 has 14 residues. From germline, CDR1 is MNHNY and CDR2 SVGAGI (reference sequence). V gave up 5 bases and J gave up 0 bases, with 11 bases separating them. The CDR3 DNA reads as TGTGCCAGCAGTGACAGGAGGAACTCCTACGAGCAGTACTTC. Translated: CASSDRRNSYEQYF.

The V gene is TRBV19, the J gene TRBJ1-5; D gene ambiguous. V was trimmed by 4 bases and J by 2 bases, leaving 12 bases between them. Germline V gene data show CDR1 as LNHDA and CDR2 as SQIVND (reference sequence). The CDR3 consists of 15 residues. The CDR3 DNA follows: TGTGCCAGTAGTAATCCCCGGCAGGGCAATCAGCCCCAGCATTTT. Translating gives CASSNPRQGNQPQHF.

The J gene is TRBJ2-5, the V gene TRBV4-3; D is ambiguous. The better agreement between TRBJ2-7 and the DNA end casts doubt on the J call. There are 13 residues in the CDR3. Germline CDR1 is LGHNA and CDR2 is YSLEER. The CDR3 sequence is CASSQARLLEQYF. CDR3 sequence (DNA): TGCGCCAGCAGCCAAGCCCGACTTCTCGAGCAGTACTTC.

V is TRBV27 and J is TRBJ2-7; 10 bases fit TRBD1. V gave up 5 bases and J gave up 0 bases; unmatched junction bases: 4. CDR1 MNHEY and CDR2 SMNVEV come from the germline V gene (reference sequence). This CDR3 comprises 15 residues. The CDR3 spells CASSPRDRGSYEQYF. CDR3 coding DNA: TGTGCCAGCAGTCCCCGGGACAGGGGCTCCTACGAGCAGTACTTC.